This TCR beta chain was obtained from a study of T cells in Graves' hyperthyroidism and ophthalmopathy. The length of the CDR3 is 14 residues. Trimming at V came to 7 bases and at J to 4 bases, leaving 9 bases not matched to a gene. Looked up from germline, CDR1 is MDHEN and CDR2 is SYDVKM. The source material, RNA transcripts, was used to amplify TCR beta CDR3 regions. The TCR CDR3 first-round RT-PCR relied on the HTBI primer set. TCRdb reprocessed the multiplex PCR reads via MiXCR and lists one record per CDR3 protein. The table has about 250,000 distinct CDR3 sequences, around 20% seen once. Ten or more counts support this clonotype.

This receptor was taken from a man aged 30 to 45 with Graves' ophthalmopathy. V gene TRBV28 combines with J gene TRBJ1-2, with 7 positions matching TRBD1. Material: blood. The CDR3, as DNA: TGTGCCAGCACCCCAGGGGGGAACTCCTATGGCTACACCTTC. Protein sequence: CASTPGGNSYGYTF.